This T cell receptor (beta chain) is from a study of T cells in Graves' hyperthyroidism and ophthalmopathy. Whole-study results and caveats: Ophthalmopathy was separated from stable hyperthyroidism by a 13 V-J model. Ophthalmopathy, which appeared later, was predicted by the model a median 6.5 months before onset. Most thyroid clonotypes expanded above 0.001 appeared in blood too.

RNA transcripts were the template for amplifying TCR beta CDR3 regions. HTBI primers were used for first-round RT-PCR of the TCR CDR3. TCRdb independently ran MiXCR on the multiplex PCR reads; one entry per CDR3 protein. The repertoire holds around 600,000 distinct CDR3 sequences, with 45% as singletons. The V and J ends lost 6 bases and 0 bases respectively, with 17 bases between them. The CDR3 spans 16 residues. CDR1 DFQATT and CDR2 SNEGSKA come from the germline V gene (reference sequence). Comment on this clonotype: What it binds is not known.

V gene TRBV20-1 combines with J gene TRBJ1-4, with D perhaps matching TRBD1 (6 bases). The material sequenced was peripheral blood or thyroid tissue (not recorded which). The clonotype comes from an adult man with Graves' disease, either hyperthyroidism or ophthalmopathy (not recorded which). The CDR3 DNA reads TGCAGTGCCCCCCAAAACAGGGAAACAACTAATGAAAAACTGTTTTTT. Protein product: CSAPQNRETTNEKLFF.